These T cell receptor beta chains were read from a single sample in a study of tissue T cells after allogeneic stem cell transplantation. Some clones are missing from TCRdb's copy, which holds only in-frame ones; the method was immunoSEQ multiplex PCR. The data contain more than 3,500 clones, about 61% of them singletons. This material consisted of tissue from the ileum, taken at autopsy. These receptors were taken from a male donor at least 60 years old with lung cancer. Both conserved end residues are part of each CDR3. D genes are given only for firm matches. The size of a clone is reported for some rows only, either as once, few or many, or as a class for expanded clones.

size | J | V | D | DNA | CDR3
NA | TRBJ2-5 | TRBV5-1 | TRBD2 | TGCGCCAGCAGCTTGGATGGTAGCGGGAGCCCCCAGTACTTC | CASSLDGSGSPQYF
NA | TRBJ1-1 | TRBV12-3/TRBV12-4 | NA | TGTGCCAGCAGCCGCAGGGTGGACACTGAAGCTTTCTTT | CASSRRVDTEAFF
few | TRBJ2-7 | TRBV12-1 | NA | TGTGCCAGCAGCCCAATTTACGAGCAGTACTTC | CASSPIYEQYF
NA | TRBJ2-2 | TRBV7-9 | TRBD2 | TGTGCCAGCAGCCTATTGGCGGGAGCCACCGGGGAGCTGTTTTTT | CASSLLAGATGELFF
NA | TRBJ2-1 | TRBV5-1 | NA | TGCGCCAGCAGCTTGGGACATTTGAGCTCCTACAATGAGCAGTTCTTC | CASSLGHLSSYNEQFF
NA | TRBJ2-2 | TRBV28 | TRBD2 | TGTGCCAGCGGCTGGCGGGGGGTTGGGGCCGGGGAGCTGTTTTTT | CASGWRGVGAGELFF
NA | TRBJ1-1 | TRBV5-1 | TRBD1 | TGCGCCAGCAGCCCCCGGGACAGGGAAAACACTGAAGCTTTCTTT | CASSPRDRENTEAFF
NA | TRBJ2-1 | TRBV27 | NA | TGTGCCAGCAGTTTATTTAGCACCAATGAGCAGTTCTTC | CASSLFSTNEQFF
NA | TRBJ2-5 | TRBV11-3 | NA | TGTGCCAGCAGCTCCAATATCCAAGAGACCCAGTACTTC | CASSSNIQETQYF
NA | TRBJ2-1 | TRBV9 | TRBD1 | TGTGCCAGCAGCCACGGACAGGGGAGTTACAATGAGCAGTTCTTC | CASSHGQGSYNEQFF
NA | TRBJ1-2 | TRBV7-9 | TRBD1 | TGTGCCAGCAGCTTAGGACAGGGTGGCTACACCTTC | CASSLGQGGYTF
NA | TRBJ1-3 | TRBV4-1 | NA | TGCGCCAGCAGCCTTACAGGCTTCTCTGGAAACACCATATATTTT | CASSLTGFSGNTIYF
NA | TRBJ1-5 | TRBV19 | NA | TGTGCCAGTACCTCCGGGGCAGGGAGACATCAGCCCCAGCATTTT | CASTSGAGRHQPQHF
NA | TRBJ1-2 | TRBV4-1 | NA | TGCGCCAGCAGCCAGCAACGCGCACAGGGTCACGGCTACACCTTC | CASSQQRAQGHGYTF
NA | TRBJ2-3 | TRBV29-1 | TRBD2 | TGCAGCGTTGTTTTAGCGGGGGGTCCCACAGATACGCAGTATTTT | CSVVLAGGPTDTQYF
NA | TRBJ1-1 | TRBV4-2 | TRBD1 | TGTGCCAGCAGCCAAGACACAGGGGACACTGAAGCTTTCTTT | CASSQDTGDTEAFF
large | TRBJ2-2 | TRBV27 | NA | TGTGCCAGCAGTTACGGGGGATTGAACACCGGGGAGCTGTTTTTT | CASSYGGLNTGELFF
NA | TRBJ2-7 | TRBV27 | NA | TGTGCCAGCAGTTTATCCCGAGGGTACGAGCAGTACTTC | CASSLSRGYEQYF
NA | TRBJ1-5 | TRBV6-1 | NA | TGTGCCAGCAGTGAAAACACCCTTAGCAATCAGCCCCAGCATTTT | CASSENTLSNQPQHF
NA | TRBJ1-2 | TRBV4-3 | TRBD1 | TGCGCCAGCAGCCAAGCCGGGACAGGAAGGCACTATGGCTACACCTTC | CASSQAGTGRHYGYTF
NA | TRBJ1-5 | TRBV2 | NA | TGTGCCAGCAGTGGCCCAGGTTTCAGGGTTATTCAGCCCCAGCATTTT | CASSGPGFRVIQPQHF
NA | TRBJ1-1 | TRBV9 | NA | TGTGCCAGCAGCCCACCAGTGAACACTGAAGCTTTCTTT | CASSPPVNTEAFF
few | TRBJ1-5 | TRBV28 | TRBD1 | TGTGCCAGCCTACCGAAGACAGGGGACAATCAGCCCCAGCATTTT | CASLPKTGDNQPQHF
NA | TRBJ1-5 | TRBV6-5 | NA | TGTGCCAGCAGTTACGGAGGGGGGAATCAGCCCCAGCATTTT | CASSYGGGNQPQHF